This TCR beta chain derives from a study of blood T cell repertoires in COVID-19 (dated by TCRdb to 2019 to 2021). In terms of the full investigation: Samples covering the acute and convalescent phases of COVID-19 were provided by collaborators in the United States, Italy and Spain. Where available, HLA class I and class II types were obtained from metadata supplied by the sample provider rather than from assay-based typing. The samples were drawn from the first 160 participants of the ongoing ImmuneRACE study and from some 1,300 subjects provided by 6 global collaborators. Sample metadata almost always included a de-identified subject ID, COVID-19 status, age in years and sex. The repertoires were made available in a free public database intended to serve as a resource for research on the immune response to SARS-CoV-2. The dataset comprised deeply sampled blood TCRbeta repertoires from subjects exposed to, actively infected with, or recovered from COVID-19. The material from the prospective study consisted of cDNA or gDNA derived from T cells, B-cell-depleted T cells, or PBMCs. The full study reports these points: The amount of clinical and demographic metadata varied by source and participant and was provided uncurated.

Counted from cysteine to phenylalanine, this CDR3 has 16 amino acids. Only the CDR3 DNA is retained, 48 bases long and in frame from the first base. CDR1 MNHEY and CDR2 SVGAGI are derived from the germline V gene. Trimming takes 2 bases off V and 0 bases off J; junction bases not matched to a gene: 2. Whole blood was collected in K2EDTA tubes by collaborating institutions according to the institutions' own protocols. For TCRbeta analysis, collaborators shipped samples in one of three forms: frozen whole blood, isolated PBMCs, or DNA extracted from either of those sample types. This clone was seen just once. The antigen this receptor binds is unknown. No base quality values were provided; no much bigger clone lies one nucleotide off. TCRbeta CDR3 regions were amplified from genomic DNA using the immunoSEQ Assay, a bias-controlled multiplex PCR. The original methods were these. Within the assay, amplification of reference gene primers was used to estimate how many nucleated cells each sample contained. Sequence reads were collapsed and filtered to measure the absolute abundance of every unique TCRbeta CDR3 rearrangement. For each sample, productive Simpson clonality was calculated as the square root of Simpson's diversity index across productive rearrangements. TCRdb obtained this table from immuneACCESS and retained in-frame rearrangements with V and J assigned. These tables miss some clones; where compared with another copy, unresolved V genes account for less than half of the shortfall, and the remainder is unexplained. That table supplies the V and J calls and clone size; D and trimming were determined from the DNA. Across this sample there are 200,000 to 300,000 clones, with 65% to 85% seen only once. The ten largest clones represent 5.5% of the sample.

The chain links TRBV6-5 with TRBJ2-2; 8 middle bases align to TRBD2. This sequence originates from a human donor in a cohort sampled during active COVID-19. The sequenced sample was peripheral blood. The CDR3 here reads CASSYLLAANTGELFF. The DNA sequence reads TGTGCCAGCAGTTACCTACTAGCGGCGAACACCGGGGAGCTGTTTTTT.